What follows are 30 T cell receptor beta chains derived from one specimen sequenced in a study of T cell responses to AZD1222 COVID-19 vaccine. Clones were sequenced by immunoSEQ multiplex PCR, and TCRdb holds only the in-frame ones, with some missing. The table has about 120,000 clones, approximately 91% seen once. Sequencing was performed on peripheral blood, taken on day 0 of AZD1222 vaccination. The receptors were gathered from an adult in good health.

The chain is built from TRBV7-2 and TRBJ1-5; no firm D call. The CDR3 loop spans 15 amino acids. The germline gives CDR1 SGHTA, CDR2 FQGNSA. V shed 5 bases and J shed 0 bases, with 11 bases lying between them. In DNA form, the CDR3 reads TGTGCCAGCAGCGTTACGCCGGGTAGCAATCAGCCCCAGCATTTT. It specifies CASSVTPGSNQPQHF.

The CDR3 spells CASTVTGSGTNEKLFF. The CDR3 DNA reads TGTGCCAGTACTGTAACGGGTTCGGGGACTAATGAAAAACTGTTTTTT. V gene TRBV19 combines with J gene TRBJ1-4; no definite D call. The germline V gene has CDR1 LNHDA and CDR2 SQIVND (reference sequence). The germline V and J ends were trimmed by 7 bases and 2 bases, with 17 bases remaining between them. This CDR3 has 16 residues. Supplemented by reference TRBV19 and TRBJ1-4, the full variable domain reads DGGITQSPKYLFRKEGQNVTLSCEQNLNHDAMYWYRQDPGQGLRLIYYSQIVNDFQKGDIAEGYSVSREKKESFPLTVTSAQKNPTAFYLCASTVTGSGTNEKLFFGSGTQLSVL.

The chain has TRBV2 and TRBJ2-2; D possibly corresponds to TRBD2 (6 bases). Germline loops: CDR1 SNHLY, CDR2 FYNNEI. The V end lost 7 bases, the J end lost 5 bases, and 14 bases lay between the germline ends. The CDR3 runs to 14 residues. Here the CDR3 DNA reads TGTGCCAGCAACAGGATTGCGGGGACCGGGGAGCTGTTTTTT. This translates into CASNRIAGTGELFF.

Concerning this clone itself: Mismatch with germline at one junction end may stem from a read error. CDR3 nucleotides: TGTGCCACCCTAGTGGCGGCTGGTAACACCATATATTTT. Amino acids: CATLVAAGNTIYF. The chain recombines TRBV10-3 with TRBJ1-3; D is undetermined. Germline values: CDR1 ENHRY, CDR2 SYGVKD. This CDR3 has 13 amino acids.

This clone has more than one count but fewer than ten. The chain joins TRBV13 to TRBJ1-2; 9 positions match TRBD1. V lost 5 bases and J lost 4; bases outside the gene matches: 8. Germline V gene data show CDR1 as PRHDT and CDR2 as FYEKMQ (reference sequence). The CDR3 runs to 15 residues. The CDR3, as DNA: TGTGCCAGCAGCGTCCGGGACAGGGTCGGCTATGGCTACACCTTC. It translates to CASSVRDRVGYGYTF.

This chain joins TRBV15 and TRBJ1-5, with D possibly matching TRBD1 (5 bases). Germline CDR1 and CDR2: LNHNV and YYDKDF (reference sequence). The V end was cut by 0 bases, the J end by 0 bases, with 12 bases between. This CDR3 is built from 17 residues. The CDR3 reads CATSRDGGGVSNQPQHF. In nucleotides, the CDR3 is TGTGCCACCAGCAGAGATGGTGGGGGAGTTAGCAATCAGCCCCAGCATTTT.

This chain joins TRBV6-5 and TRBJ2-2; maybe TRBD2 (6 bases). The ends were cut back, 6 bases at V and 2 bases at J, with 13 bases in the middle. The CDR3 is 15 amino acids. The germline V gene encodes CDR1 MNHEY and CDR2 SVGAGI. CDR3 amino acids: CASRTTSLNTGELFF. The CDR3 coding sequence is TGTGCCAGCAGAACCACTAGCTTAAACACCGGGGAGCTGTTTTTT.

The chain has TRBV2 and TRBJ1-2; D unclear. Between the trimmed V and J ends, which lost 4 bases and 8 bases, there was a span of 14 bases. Germline CDR1 reads SNHLY; CDR2 reads FYNNEI. The CDR3 runs 13 residues. Here the CDR3 DNA reads TGTGCCAGCAGTGGAGCCCAGGAAACGGGCTACACCTTC. Translation: CASSGAQETGYTF.

This rearrangement joins TRBV6-5 to TRBJ1-3; D unresolved. CDR3 length: 13 residues. The germline V gene has CDR1 MNHEY and CDR2 SVGAGI. V lost 7 bases and J lost 0, with 7 bases in between. CDR3 protein: CASTISSGNTIYF. The CDR3 region has the DNA TGTGCCAGCACCATATCCTCTGGAAACACCATATATTTT.

This clone is a singleton in its sample. The gene calls are TRBV2 and TRBJ1-1; D not certain. Trimming pared 6 bases from V and 5 bases from J, leaving 7 bases between. Germline V gene sequence: CDR1 SNHLY, CDR2 FYNNEI. This CDR3 is built from 11 residues. The CDR3 protein is CASSEGTEAFF. The DNA for the CDR3 is TGTGCCAGCAGCGAGGGAACTGAAGCTTTCTTT.

The chain employs TRBV6-1 and TRBJ1-6, with TRBD1 identical over 7 bases. The CDR3 loop spans 19 amino acids. Germline-derived CDR1 and CDR2 are MNHNS and SASEGT. J lost 0 bases, V lost 3 bases, and 11 bases had no gene match. Written as DNA, the CDR3 is TGTGCCAGCAGTGACCCCCTCCCGACAGGGAGCTCCTATAATTCACCCCTCCACTTT. The encoded protein is CASSDPLPTGSSYNSPLHF.

A word on this clone: Germline is not matched at one junction end, which may reflect a read error. The sample holds other DNA sequences that translate to the same CDR3. This sequence joins TRBV5-5 and TRBJ1-3; no reliable D call. Germline V gene lookup returns CDR1 SGHKS and CDR2 YYEKEE (reference sequence). The CDR3 consists of 16 residues. This CDR3 reads CASSSRSGSSGNTIYF. CDR3 DNA: TGTGCTAGCAGCTCACGCAGCGGGAGCTCTGGAAACACCATATATTTT.

This clone has a handful of counts. This chain links TRBV2 with TRBJ1-2, with D tentatively TRBD1 (6 bases). The CDR3 covers 16 residues. Looked up from germline, CDR1 is SNHLY and CDR2 is FYNNEI. The V gene lost 4 bases and the J gene lost 8 bases, with 23 bases spanning the gap. The CDR3 DNA follows: TGTGCCAGCAGTGGAAGGGACAACAAGATAACGAGGGGCTACACCTTC. It codes for CASSGRDNKITRGYTF.

V gene TRBV9 combines with J gene TRBJ1-1; 7 bases are shared with TRBD1. The CDR3 sequence is 15 residues long. With 3 bases clipped from V and 0 bases from J, the junction kept 5 bases outside the gene matches. CDR1 is SGDLS and CDR2 is YYNGEE in the germline V gene. The CDR3 bases are TGTGCCAGCAGCGGACGACAGGGAGTGAACACTGAAGCTTTCTTT. Amino acids: CASSGRQGVNTEAFF. Looking up the rest from reference TRBV9 and TRBJ1-1 gives the full variable domain: DSGVTQTPKHLITATGQRVTLRCSPRSGDLSVYWYQQSLDQGLQFLIQYYNGEERAKGNILERFSAQQFPDLHSELNLSSLELGDSALYFCASSGRQGVNTEAFFGQGTRLTVV.

The chain has TRBV6-5 and TRBJ1-5; D is uncertain. The CDR3 covers 12 residues. The germline CDR1 and CDR2 sequences are MNHEY and SVGAGI. The V end was cut by 10 bases, the J end by 7 bases, with 14 bases between. CDR3 coding DNA: TGTGCCACTTCCGATTATCCCCAGCCCCAGCATTTT. It is translated as CATSDYPQPQHF.

V and J are TRBV2 and TRBJ2-7; tentative D call: TRBD1 (5 bases). CDR1 and CDR2 (germline): SNHLY, FYNNEI. V was pared by 8 bases and J by 0 bases, with 17 bases between. This CDR3 comprises 15 residues. DNA of the CDR3: TGTGCCAGCCAGGGTACCACACGGAGCTCCTACGAGCAGTACTTC. Protein: CASQGTTRSSYEQYF.

V usage is TRBV29-1 and J usage is TRBJ2-1; TRBD1 matches 10 bases. The V segment lost 5 bases and the J segment 8 bases; nucleotides outside the gene matches: 9. Germline V lookup: CDR1 SQVTM, CDR2 ANQGSEA. The CDR3 is 14 amino acids. CDR3 DNA sequence: TGCAGCGTTAGCGAGACAGGGGGCCGCTATGAGCAGTTCTTC. Its protein is CSVSETGGRYEQFF.

Details on this clone: This specimen includes other DNA sequences encoding the same CDR3. V is TRBV3-1 (or the pseudogene TRBV3-2) and J is TRBJ2-5, with D unresolved. The ends were cut back, 1 base at V and 4 bases at J, with 4 bases in the middle. CDR3 length equals 12 residues. Germline V gene lookup returns CDR1 LGHDT and CDR2 YNNKEL (reference sequence). CDR3 amino acids: CASSQVGETQYF. The CDR3 region has the DNA TGTGCCAGCAGCCAAGTGGGAGAGACCCAGTACTTC.

V usage is TRBV7-9 and J usage is TRBJ1-1; D is perhaps TRBD1 (5 bases). The V end lost 1 base, the J end lost 3 bases, and 9 bases lay between the germline ends. Per germline, CDR1 SEHNR and CDR2 FQNEAQ (reference sequence). This CDR3 has 14 amino acids. CDR3 bases: TGTGCCAGCAGCTTAGTATCGGGGGACACTGAAGCTTTCTTT. It encodes CASSLVSGDTEAFF.

The chain is built from TRBV3-1 (or the pseudogene TRBV3-2) and TRBJ1-1; tentatively, D is TRBD1 (6 bases). This CDR3 region has 16 residues. V lost 0 bases and J lost 2, with 13 bases in between. From germline, CDR1 is LGHDT and CDR2 YNNKEL (reference sequence). Here the CDR3 DNA reads TGTGCCAGCAGCCAAGAGAGGGGGGTACAAAACACTGAAGCTTTCTTT. Translating gives CASSQERGVQNTEAFF.

The J gene is TRBJ1-4, the V gene TRBV30, with 8 positions matching TRBD1. The length of the CDR3 is 14 residues. The germline gives CDR1 GTSNPN, CDR2 SVGIG (reference sequence). V was clipped by 3 bases and J by 5 bases; unmatched bases: 5. CDR3 in amino acids: CAWSGTGSNEKLFF. The CDR3 DNA reads TGTGCCTGGAGCGGGACAGGTTCAAATGAAAAACTGTTTTTT.

J is TRBJ1-5 and V is TRBV25-1, with 9 bases identical to TRBD1. CDR1 is MGHDK, CDR2 SYGVNS, per germline. The CDR3 spans 15 residues. V lost 2 bases, J lost 8 bases, and 7 bases stayed unmatched. This chain's CDR3 is CASSEGQGLGEPQHF. The CDR3 nucleotides are TGTGCCAGCAGTGAAGGACAGGGGCTAGGTGAGCCCCAGCATTTT.

The count of this clone is one. The chain links TRBV4-1 to TRBJ1-2; no clear D gene. V was shortened by 0 bases and J by 4 bases, with 15 bases between the two germline ends. The CDR3 has 16 residues. CDR1 is MGHRA, CDR2 YSYEKL, per germline. This chain's CDR3 is CASSQDRSKTFYGYTF. The CDR3 bases are TGCGCCAGCAGCCAAGATCGGTCCAAGACCTTCTATGGCTACACCTTC.

The chain uses TRBV24-1 and TRBJ1-1, with a tentative D call TRBD1 (5 bases). Germline-derived CDR1 and CDR2 are KGHDR and SFDVKD. The CDR3 totals 13 residues. V lost 3 bases to trimming and J lost 12 bases, with 16 bases between them. CDR3 bases: TGTGCCACCAGTGATCCCCGGACTGAGGGGACTTTCTTT. Encoded protein: CATSDPRTEGTFF.

This sequence joins TRBV6-6 and TRBJ1-2; 7 nucleotides align to TRBD1. Trimming cost V 6 bases and J 5 bases; bases outside gene matches: 6. Germline V CDR1 and CDR2: MNHNY, SVGAGI (reference sequence). This CDR3 spans 13 amino acids. CDR3: CASRGGDSYGYTF. The DNA for the CDR3 is TGTGCCAGCAGGGGAGGGGACAGTTATGGCTACACCTTC.

The chain links TRBV10-3 to TRBJ1-1, with TRBD1 as a possible D gene (5 bases). V was pared by 9 bases and J by 0 bases, with 11 bases between. This CDR3 contains 13 residues. Germline values: CDR1 ENHRY, CDR2 SYGVKD. CDR3 residues: CAIGTGMNTEAFF. The CDR3, as DNA: TGTGCCATAGGGACGGGGATGAACACTGAAGCTTTCTTT.

The V and J genes are TRBV27 and TRBJ2-1; 9 bases map to TRBD2. In germline, CDR1 is MNHEY, CDR2 SMNVEV (reference sequence). The CDR3 runs 16 residues. V lost 7 bases, J lost 4 bases, and 11 bases stayed unmatched. CDR3 sequence (DNA): TGTGCCAGCACTCACCTCCCGCGGGGGGGATACAATGAGCAGTTCTTC. Its translation is CASTHLPRGGYNEQFF.

The chain recombines TRBV4-1 with TRBJ2-3; no definite D call. The CDR3 runs to 12 residues. CDR1 is MGHRA and CDR2 is YSYEKL in the germline V gene. The V end lost 0 bases, the J end lost 10 bases, and 8 bases lay between the germline ends. DNA of the CDR3: TGCGCCAGCAGCCAAGATTGGTTCCCGCAGTATTTT. Protein: CASSQDWFPQYF.

The chain is built from TRBV20-1 and TRBJ1-2; D is undetermined. Per germline, CDR1 DFQATT and CDR2 SNEGSKA (reference sequence). The V gene lost 5 bases and the J gene lost 5 bases, with 9 bases spanning the gap. CDR3 size: 11 residues. The CDR3 is CSASWIYGYTF. In DNA, the CDR3 is TGCAGTGCTTCTTGGATATATGGCTACACCTTC.

The rearrangement links TRBV7-9 to TRBJ2-1; tentative D call: TRBD2 (5 bases). Germline V gene sequence: CDR1 SEHNR, CDR2 FQNEAQ (reference sequence). This CDR3 is 16 amino acids long. Deletions cut 1 base from V and 5 bases from J, with 15 bases between. This CDR3 is CASSLGALLGNNEQFF. CDR3 nucleotide sequence: TGTGCCAGCAGCTTAGGGGCACTACTAGGGAACAATGAGCAGTTCTTC.